A selection of T cell receptor beta chains follows, all from one sample in a study of blood T cell repertoires in COVID-19. Produced via immunoSEQ multiplex PCR; TCRdb's table is partial and in-frame only. The sample carries 200,000 to 250,000 clones, more than 75% recorded once. Sequenced input: peripheral blood. Source of these receptors: a man aged 55 to 70 who had recovered from COVID-19. The conserved cysteine and the conserved F or W are not part of the CDR3 here. D genes are given only for firm matches.

D	V	J	CDR3
TRBD1	TRBV2	TRBJ1-2	ASSPRDSPFGYT
.	TRBV28	TRBJ1-1	ASSLSTAYTEAF
TRBD2	TRBV5-4	TRBJ2-3	ASSLGSGVSDTQY
.	TRBV7-2	TRBJ2-2	ASRPQGTGELF
TRBD2	TRBV19	TRBJ2-7	ASSIAGVGEEQY
.	TRBV6-2/TRBV6-3	TRBJ1-2	ASTPATGGGYT
.	TRBV28	TRBJ1-5	ASSLRHGGNQPQH
.	TRBV20-1	TRBJ1-1	SASARVAEAF
TRBD1	TRBV28	TRBJ1-2	ASSLSGTGSFYGYT
.	TRBV28	TRBJ1-2	ASSLRGMGLGNYGYT
TRBD1	TRBV3-1/TRBV3-2	TRBJ2-2	ASSQGTGNTGELF
.	TRBV3-1/TRBV3-2	TRBJ2-7	ASSQGHFAGVYEQY
.	TRBV9	TRBJ2-7	ASSVLTDPYEQY
.	TRBV18	TRBJ1-6	ASSQGGWDSPLH
TRBD2	TRBV24-1	TRBJ2-7	ATSDPGGEQY
TRBD1	TRBV2	TRBJ2-7	ASRGQGVNEQY
.	TRBV2	TRBJ1-5	ASRSSGNSNQPQH
.	TRBV6-5	TRBJ2-5	ASSYSRSSLGETQY
.	TRBV7-9	TRBJ2-5	ASSVQGMGETQY
TRBD2	TRBV5-5	TRBJ2-1	ASSFLTSGASYNEQF
TRBD1	TRBV30	TRBJ1-2	AFKRDRDYGYT
TRBD1	TRBV2	TRBJ1-6	ASSGQGDNSPLH
.	TRBV28	TRBJ1-5	ASSLLARGNQPQH
.	TRBV5-1	TRBJ1-1	ASSLSRGSTEAF
TRBD1	TRBV2	TRBJ2-2	ASREQGAAGELF
.	TRBV5-5	TRBJ1-3	ASSLRTATSGNTIY
.	TRBV6-4	TRBJ2-5	ATIGGVGLKRIQETQY
.	TRBV18	TRBJ1-6	ASSPGDTLYNSPLH
TRBD1	TRBV19	TRBJ1-5	ASRVGTGVGLNQPQH
.	TRBV6-5	TRBJ1-5	ASSPTESNQPQH
TRBD2	TRBV28	TRBJ2-7	ASSLWTSGNYEQY
.	TRBV12-3/TRBV12-4	TRBJ1-2	ASRRQVDGYT
.	TRBV28	TRBJ2-7	ASSLVFYEQY
.	TRBV9	TRBJ2-2	ASTPNFGELF
TRBD2	TRBV5-1	TRBJ2-7	ASSLTATSTAEQY
.	TRBV29-1	TRBJ1-2	SVGRGGGYT
TRBD1	TRBV6-8	TRBJ1-1	ASSARTGGVERGSFRAF
.	TRBV25-1	TRBJ2-1	ASSPLRDKYNEQF
.	TRBV6-1	TRBJ2-7	ASSDRQGGYEQY
.	TRBV3-1/TRBV3-2	TRBJ2-7	ASSQDMGTGTGEQY
.	TRBV10-1	TRBJ1-6	ASSESLTGSPLH
TRBD1	TRBV11-2	TRBJ2-7	ASTTDRGPLKQY
.	TRBV9	TRBJ2-2	ASSEPWGSGELF
TRBD2	TRBV27	TRBJ2-3	ASSLQRGVTDTQY
TRBD1	TRBV5-1	TRBJ2-6	ASRGTGLSGANVLT
TRBD1	TRBV23-1	TRBJ2-7	ASSPGQGAYEQY
TRBD1	TRBV5-1	TRBJ2-1	ASSTGQGDNEQF
TRBD2	TRBV10-3	TRBJ2-3	AIRPLAGTDTQY
.	TRBV15	TRBJ2-3	ATSIRWTTTTDTQY